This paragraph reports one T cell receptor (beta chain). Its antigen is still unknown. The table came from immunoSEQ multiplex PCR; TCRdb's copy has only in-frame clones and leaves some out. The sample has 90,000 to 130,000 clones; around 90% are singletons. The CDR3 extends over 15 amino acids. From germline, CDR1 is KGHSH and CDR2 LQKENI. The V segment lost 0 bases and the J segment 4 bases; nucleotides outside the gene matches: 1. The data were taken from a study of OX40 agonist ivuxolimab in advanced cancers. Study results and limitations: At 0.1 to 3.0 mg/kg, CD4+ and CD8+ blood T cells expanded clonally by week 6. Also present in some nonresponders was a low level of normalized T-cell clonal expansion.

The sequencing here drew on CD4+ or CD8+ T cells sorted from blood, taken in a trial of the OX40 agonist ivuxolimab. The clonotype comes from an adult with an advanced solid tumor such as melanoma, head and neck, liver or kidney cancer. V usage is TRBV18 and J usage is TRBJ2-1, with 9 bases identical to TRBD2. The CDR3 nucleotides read TGTGCCAGCTCACCACCGAGCGGGGGGTACAATGAGCAGTTCTTC. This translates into CASSPPSGGYNEQFF.